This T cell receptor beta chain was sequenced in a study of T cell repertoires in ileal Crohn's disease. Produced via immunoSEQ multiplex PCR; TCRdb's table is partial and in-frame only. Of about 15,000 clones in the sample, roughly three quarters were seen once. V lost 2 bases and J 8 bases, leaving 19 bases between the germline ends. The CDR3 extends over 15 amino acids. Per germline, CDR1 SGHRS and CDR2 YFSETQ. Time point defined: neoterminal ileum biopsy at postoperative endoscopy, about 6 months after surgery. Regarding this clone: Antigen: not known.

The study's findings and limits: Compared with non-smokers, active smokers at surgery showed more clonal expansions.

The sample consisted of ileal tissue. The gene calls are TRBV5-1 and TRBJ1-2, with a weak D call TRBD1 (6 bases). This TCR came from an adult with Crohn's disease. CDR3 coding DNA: TGCGCCAGCAGCTTTGAACCCGACAGGCCCCGCGGCTACACCTTC. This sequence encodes CASSFEPDRPRGYTF.